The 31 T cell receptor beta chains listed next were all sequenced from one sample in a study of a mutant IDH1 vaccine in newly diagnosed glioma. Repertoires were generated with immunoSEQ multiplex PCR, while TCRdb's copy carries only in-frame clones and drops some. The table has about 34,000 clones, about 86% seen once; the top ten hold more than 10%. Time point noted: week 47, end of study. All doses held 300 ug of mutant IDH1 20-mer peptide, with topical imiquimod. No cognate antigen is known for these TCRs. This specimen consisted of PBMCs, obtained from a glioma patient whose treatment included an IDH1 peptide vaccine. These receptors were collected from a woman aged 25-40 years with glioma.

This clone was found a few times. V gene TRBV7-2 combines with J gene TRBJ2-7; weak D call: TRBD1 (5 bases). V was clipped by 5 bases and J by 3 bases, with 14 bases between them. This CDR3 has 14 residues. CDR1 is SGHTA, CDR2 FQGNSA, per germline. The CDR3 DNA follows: TGTGCCAGCAGCGTGGTTCCAGGGAACTACGAGCAGTACTTC. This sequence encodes CASSVVPGNYEQYF.

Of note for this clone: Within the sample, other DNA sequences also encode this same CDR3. The CDR3 here is CASSPTNNEQFF. The CDR3 region has the DNA TGCGCCAGCAGCCCCACGAACAATGAGCAGTTCTTC. The chain has TRBV4-1 and TRBJ2-1, with D unclear. This CDR3 comprises 12 residues. Trimming took 4 bases from V and 5 from J, leaving 6 bases between them. Germline CDR1 and CDR2: MGHRA and YSYEKL.

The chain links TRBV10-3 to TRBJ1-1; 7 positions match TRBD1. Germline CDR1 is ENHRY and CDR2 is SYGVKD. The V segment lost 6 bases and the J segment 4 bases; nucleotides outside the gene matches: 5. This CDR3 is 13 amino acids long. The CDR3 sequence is CAIRATGPTEAFF. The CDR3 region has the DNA TGTGCCATCAGGGCGACAGGGCCCACTGAAGCTTTCTTT.

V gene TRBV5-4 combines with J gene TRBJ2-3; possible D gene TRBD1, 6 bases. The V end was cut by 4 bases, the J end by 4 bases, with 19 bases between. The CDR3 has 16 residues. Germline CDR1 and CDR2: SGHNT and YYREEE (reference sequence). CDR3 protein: CASSPMPRGRSDTQYF. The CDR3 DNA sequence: TGTGCCAGCAGCCCGATGCCCAGGGGAAGGTCAGATACGCAGTATTTT.

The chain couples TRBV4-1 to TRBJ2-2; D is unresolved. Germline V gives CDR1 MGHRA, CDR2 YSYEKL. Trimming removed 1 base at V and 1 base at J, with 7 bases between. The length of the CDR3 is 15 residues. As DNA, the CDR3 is TGCGCCAGCAGCCAAGTTATGCAGAACACCGGGGAGCTGTTTTTT. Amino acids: CASSQVMQNTGELFF.

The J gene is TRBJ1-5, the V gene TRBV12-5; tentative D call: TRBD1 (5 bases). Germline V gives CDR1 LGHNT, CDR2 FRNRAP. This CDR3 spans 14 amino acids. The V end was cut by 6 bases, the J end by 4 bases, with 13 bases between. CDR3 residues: CASGGDVGNQPQHF. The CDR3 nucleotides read TGTGCTAGTGGCGGGGACGTGGGGAATCAGCCCCAGCATTTT.

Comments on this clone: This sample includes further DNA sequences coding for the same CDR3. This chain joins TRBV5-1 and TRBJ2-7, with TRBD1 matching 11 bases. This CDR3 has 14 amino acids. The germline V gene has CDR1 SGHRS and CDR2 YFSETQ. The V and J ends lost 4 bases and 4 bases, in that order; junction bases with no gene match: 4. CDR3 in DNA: TGCGCCAGCAGCACGGGACAGGGGGGGTACGAGCAGTACTTC. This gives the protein CASSTGQGGYEQYF.

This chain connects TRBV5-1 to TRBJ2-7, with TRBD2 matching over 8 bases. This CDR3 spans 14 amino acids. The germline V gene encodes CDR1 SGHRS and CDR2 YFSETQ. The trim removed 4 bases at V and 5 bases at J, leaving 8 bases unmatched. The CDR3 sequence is CASSLSGLVHEQYF. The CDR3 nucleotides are TGCGCCAGCAGCCTATCGGGACTAGTCCACGAGCAGTACTTC.

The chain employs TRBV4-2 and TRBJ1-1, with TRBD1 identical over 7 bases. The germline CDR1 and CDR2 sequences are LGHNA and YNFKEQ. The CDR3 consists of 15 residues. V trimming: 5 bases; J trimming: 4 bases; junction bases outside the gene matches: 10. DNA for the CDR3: TGTGCCAGCAGCACAGACAGGGTAAGGAGCACTGAAGCTTTCTTT. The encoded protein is CASSTDRVRSTEAFF.

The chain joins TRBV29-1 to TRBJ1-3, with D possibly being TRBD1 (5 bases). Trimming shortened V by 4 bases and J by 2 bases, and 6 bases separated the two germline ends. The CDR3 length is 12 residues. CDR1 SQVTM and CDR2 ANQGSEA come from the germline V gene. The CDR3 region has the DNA TGCAGCGTTGTACAGGCTGGAAACACCATATATTTT. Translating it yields CSVVQAGNTIYF.

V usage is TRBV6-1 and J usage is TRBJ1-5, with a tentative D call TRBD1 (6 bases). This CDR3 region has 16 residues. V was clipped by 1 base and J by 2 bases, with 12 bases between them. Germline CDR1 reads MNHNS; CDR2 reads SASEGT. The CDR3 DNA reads TGTGCCAGCAGTGAAGAGGGGGGGTCGGGCAATCAGCCCCAGCATTTT. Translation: CASSEEGGSGNQPQHF.

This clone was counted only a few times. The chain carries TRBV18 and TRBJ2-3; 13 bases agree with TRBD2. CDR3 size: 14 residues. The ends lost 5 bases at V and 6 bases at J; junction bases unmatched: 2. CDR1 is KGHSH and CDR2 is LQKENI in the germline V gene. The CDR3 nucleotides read TGTGCCAGCTCATCGACTAGCGGGGGGGATACGCAGTATTTT. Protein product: CASSSTSGGDTQYF. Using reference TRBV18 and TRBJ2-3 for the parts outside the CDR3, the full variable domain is NAGVMQNPRHLVRRRGQEARLRCSPMKGHSHVYWYRQLPEEGLKFMVYLQKENIIDESGMPKERFSAEFPKEGPSILRIQQVVRGDSAAYFCASSSTSGGDTQYFGPGTRLTVL.

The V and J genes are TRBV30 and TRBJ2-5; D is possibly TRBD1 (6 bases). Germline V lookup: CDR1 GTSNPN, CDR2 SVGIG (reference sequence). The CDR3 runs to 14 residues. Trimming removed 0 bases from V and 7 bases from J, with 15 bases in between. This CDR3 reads CAWSVSAGGRTQYF. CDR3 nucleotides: TGTGCCTGGAGTGTATCGGCTGGGGGCAGGACCCAGTACTTC.

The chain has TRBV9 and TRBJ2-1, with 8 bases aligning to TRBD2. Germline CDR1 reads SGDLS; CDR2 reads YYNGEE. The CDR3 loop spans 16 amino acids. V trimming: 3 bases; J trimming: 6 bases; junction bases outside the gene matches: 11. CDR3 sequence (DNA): TGTGCCAGCAGCGCCCGAGGGACTAGACCCCTCAATGAGCAGTTCTTC. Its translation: CASSARGTRPLNEQFF. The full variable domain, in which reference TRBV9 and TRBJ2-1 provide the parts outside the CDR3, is DSGVTQTPKHLITATGQRVTLRCSPRSGDLSVYWYQQSLDQGLQFLIQYYNGEERAKGNILERFSAQQFPDLHSELNLSSLELGDSALYFCASSARGTRPLNEQFFGPGTRLTVL.

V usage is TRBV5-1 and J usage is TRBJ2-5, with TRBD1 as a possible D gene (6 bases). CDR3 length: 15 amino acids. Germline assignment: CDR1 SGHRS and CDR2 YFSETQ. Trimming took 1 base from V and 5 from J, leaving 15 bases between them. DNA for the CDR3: TGCGCCAGCAGCTTGCCACTTTCGCAGGGGGAGACCCAGTACTTC. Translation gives CASSLPLSQGETQYF.

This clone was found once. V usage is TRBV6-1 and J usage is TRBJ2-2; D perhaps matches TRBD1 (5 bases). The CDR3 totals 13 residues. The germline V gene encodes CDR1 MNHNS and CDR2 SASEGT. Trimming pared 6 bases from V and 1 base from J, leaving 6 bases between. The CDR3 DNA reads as TGTGCCAGCAGCGACAGGAACACCGGGGAGCTGTTTTTT. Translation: CASSDRNTGELFF.

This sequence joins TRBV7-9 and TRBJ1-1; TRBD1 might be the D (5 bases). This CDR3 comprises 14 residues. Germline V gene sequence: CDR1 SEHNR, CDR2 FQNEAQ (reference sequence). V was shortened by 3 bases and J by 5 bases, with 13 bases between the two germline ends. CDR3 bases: TGTGCCAGCAGCTTGAGGGACCCCTTGACTGAAGCTTTCTTT. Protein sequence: CASSLRDPLTEAFF.

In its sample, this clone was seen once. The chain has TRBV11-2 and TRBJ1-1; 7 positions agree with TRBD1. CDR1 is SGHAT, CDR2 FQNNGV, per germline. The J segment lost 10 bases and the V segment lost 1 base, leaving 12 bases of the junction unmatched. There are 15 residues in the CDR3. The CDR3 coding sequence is TGTGCCAGCAGCTTAGGCCAGGGGGGGCGGGCAGCAGCTTTCTTT. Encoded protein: CASSLGQGGRAAAFF.

CDR3 coding DNA: TGCGCCAGCAGCTTGGCCTGGGGGGGGGAAAAACTGTTTTTT. Protein sequence: CASSLAWGGEKLFF. The V gene is TRBV5-1, the J gene TRBJ1-4; a possible D gene is TRBD1 (5 bases). V was shortened by 0 bases and J by 8 bases, with 11 bases between the two germline ends. Germline values: CDR1 SGHRS, CDR2 YFSETQ. This CDR3 has 14 residues.

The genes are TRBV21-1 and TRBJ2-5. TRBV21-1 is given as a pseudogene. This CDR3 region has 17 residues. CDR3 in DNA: TGTGCCAGCCGTCTGGGAGTCGACCTGACAGACCGGGAGACCCAGTACTTC. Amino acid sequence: CASRLGVDLTDRETQYF.

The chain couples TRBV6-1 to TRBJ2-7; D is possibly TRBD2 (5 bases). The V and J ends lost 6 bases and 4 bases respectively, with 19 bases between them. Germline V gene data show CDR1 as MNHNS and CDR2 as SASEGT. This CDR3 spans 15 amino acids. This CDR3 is CASSTVGPGSYEQYF. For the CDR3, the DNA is TGTGCCAGCAGCACCGTAGGCCCGGGGAGTTACGAGCAGTACTTC.

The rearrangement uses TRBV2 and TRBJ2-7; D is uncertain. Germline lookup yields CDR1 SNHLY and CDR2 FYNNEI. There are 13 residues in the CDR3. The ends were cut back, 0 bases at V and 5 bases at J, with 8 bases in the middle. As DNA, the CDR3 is TGTGCCAGCAGTGAAGCGACCGGCGACGAGCAGTACTTC. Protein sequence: CASSEATGDEQYF.

The CDR3 region has the DNA TGTGCCAGTAGTTCTAGCCTAGACACCGGGGAGCTGTTTTTT. Amino acids: CASSSSLDTGELFF. The rearrangement links TRBV19 to TRBJ2-2; possible D gene TRBD2, 5 bases. CDR1 is LNHDA and CDR2 is SQIVND in the germline V gene (reference sequence). Deletions cut 5 bases from V and 3 bases from J, with 10 bases between. CDR3 length equals 14 residues.

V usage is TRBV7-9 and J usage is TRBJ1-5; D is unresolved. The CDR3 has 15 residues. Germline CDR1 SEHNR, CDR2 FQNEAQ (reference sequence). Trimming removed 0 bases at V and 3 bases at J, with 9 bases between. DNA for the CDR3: TGTGCCAGCAGCTTAGCGGGGTCCCTCAATCAGCCCCAGCATTTT. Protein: CASSLAGSLNQPQHF.

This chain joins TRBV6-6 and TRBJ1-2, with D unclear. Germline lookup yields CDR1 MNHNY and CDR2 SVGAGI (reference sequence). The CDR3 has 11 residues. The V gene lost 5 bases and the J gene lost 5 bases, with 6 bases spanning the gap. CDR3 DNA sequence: TGTGCCAGCAGTCCTGCATATGGCTACACCTTC. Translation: CASSPAYGYTF.

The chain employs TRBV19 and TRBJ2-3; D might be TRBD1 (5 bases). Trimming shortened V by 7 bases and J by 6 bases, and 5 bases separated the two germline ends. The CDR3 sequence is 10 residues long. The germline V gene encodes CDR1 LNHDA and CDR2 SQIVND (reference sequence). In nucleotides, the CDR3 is TGTGCCAGTAAGGGGGATACGCAGTATTTT. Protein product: CASKGDTQYF.

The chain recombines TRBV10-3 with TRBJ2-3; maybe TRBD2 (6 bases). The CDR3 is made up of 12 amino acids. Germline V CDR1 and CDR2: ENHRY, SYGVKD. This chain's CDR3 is CATRGGTDTQYF. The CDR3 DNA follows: TGTGCAACCCGCGGGGGCACAGATACGCAGTATTTT.

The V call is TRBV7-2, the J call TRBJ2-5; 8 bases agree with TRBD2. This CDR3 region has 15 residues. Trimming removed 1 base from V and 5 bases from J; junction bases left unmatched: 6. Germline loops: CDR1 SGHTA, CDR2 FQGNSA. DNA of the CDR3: TGTGCCAGCAGCTTAGGCGGGGGGAACGGGGAGACCCAGTACTTC. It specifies CASSLGGGNGETQYF.

CDR3 nucleotides: TGCGCCAGCAGCTTGGGGGGCCCGAACACTGAAGCTTTCTTT. Translating it yields CASSLGGPNTEAFF. V and J are TRBV5-1 and TRBJ1-1, with D tentatively TRBD1 (5 bases). The CDR3 has 14 residues. The V gene's germline CDR1 is SGHRS and CDR2 YFSETQ. The V gene lost 0 bases and the J gene lost 1 base, with 7 bases spanning the gap.

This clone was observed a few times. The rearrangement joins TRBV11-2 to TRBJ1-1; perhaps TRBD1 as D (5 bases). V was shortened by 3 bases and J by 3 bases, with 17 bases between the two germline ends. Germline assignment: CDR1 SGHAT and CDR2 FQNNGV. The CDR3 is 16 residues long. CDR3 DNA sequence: TGTGCCAGCAGCTTGGAGGGAAGGGGCGGGGACACTGAAGCTTTCTTT. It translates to CASSLEGRGGDTEAFF.

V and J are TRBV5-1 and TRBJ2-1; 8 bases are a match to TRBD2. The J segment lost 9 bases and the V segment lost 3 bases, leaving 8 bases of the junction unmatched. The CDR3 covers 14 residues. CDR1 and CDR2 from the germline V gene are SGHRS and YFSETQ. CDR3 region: CASSSAGGAVEQFF. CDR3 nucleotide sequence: TGCGCCAGCAGCTCGGCCGGGGGGGCGGTTGAGCAGTTCTTC. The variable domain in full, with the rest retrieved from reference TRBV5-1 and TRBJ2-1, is KAGVTQTPRYLIKTRGQQVTLSCSPISGHRSVSWYQQTPGQGLQFLFEYFSETQRNKGNFPGRFSGRQFSNSRSEMNVSTLELGDSALYLCASSSAGGAVEQFFGPGTRLTVL.